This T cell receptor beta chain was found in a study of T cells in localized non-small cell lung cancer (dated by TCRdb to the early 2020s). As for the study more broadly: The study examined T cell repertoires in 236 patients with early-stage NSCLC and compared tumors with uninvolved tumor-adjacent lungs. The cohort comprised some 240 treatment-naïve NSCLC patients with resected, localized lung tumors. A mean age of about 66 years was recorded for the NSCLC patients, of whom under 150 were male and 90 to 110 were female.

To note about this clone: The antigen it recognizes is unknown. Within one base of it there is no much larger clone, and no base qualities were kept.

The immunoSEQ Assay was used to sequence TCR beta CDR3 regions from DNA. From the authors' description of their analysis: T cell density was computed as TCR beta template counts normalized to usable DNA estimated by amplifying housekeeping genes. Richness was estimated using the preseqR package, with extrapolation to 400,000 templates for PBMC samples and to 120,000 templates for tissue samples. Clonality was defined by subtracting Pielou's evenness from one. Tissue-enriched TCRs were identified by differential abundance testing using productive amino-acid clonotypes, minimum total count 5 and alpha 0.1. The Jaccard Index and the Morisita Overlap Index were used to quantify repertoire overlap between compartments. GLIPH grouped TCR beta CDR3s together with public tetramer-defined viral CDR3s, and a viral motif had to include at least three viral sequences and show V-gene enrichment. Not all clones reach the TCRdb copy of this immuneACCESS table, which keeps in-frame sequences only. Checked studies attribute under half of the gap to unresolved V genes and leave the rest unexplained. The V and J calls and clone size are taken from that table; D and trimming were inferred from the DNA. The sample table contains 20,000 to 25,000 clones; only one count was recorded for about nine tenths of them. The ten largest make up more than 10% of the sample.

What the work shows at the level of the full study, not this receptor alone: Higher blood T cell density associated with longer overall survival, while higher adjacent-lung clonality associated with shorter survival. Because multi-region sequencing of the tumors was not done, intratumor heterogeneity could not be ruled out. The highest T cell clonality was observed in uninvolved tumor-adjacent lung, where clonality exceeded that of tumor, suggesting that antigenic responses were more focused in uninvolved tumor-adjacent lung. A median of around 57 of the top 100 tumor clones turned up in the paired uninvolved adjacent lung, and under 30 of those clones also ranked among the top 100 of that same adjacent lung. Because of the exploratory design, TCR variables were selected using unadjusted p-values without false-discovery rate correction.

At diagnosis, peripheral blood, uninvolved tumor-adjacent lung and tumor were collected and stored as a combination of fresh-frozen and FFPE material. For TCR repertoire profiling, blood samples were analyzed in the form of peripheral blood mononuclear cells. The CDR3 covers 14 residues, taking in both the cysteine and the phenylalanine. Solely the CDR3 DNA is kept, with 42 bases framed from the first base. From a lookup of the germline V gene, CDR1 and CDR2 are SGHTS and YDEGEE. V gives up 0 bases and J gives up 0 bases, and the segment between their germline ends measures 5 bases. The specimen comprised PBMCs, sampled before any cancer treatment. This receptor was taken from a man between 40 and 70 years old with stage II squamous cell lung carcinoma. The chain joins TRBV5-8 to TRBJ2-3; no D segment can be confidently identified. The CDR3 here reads CASSLGGSTDTQYF. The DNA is TGTGCCAGCAGCTTGGGCGGCAGCACAGATACGCAGTATTTT.